The T cell receptor beta chain under discussion was sequenced for a study of blood T cell repertoires in COVID-19. On the study more broadly: COVID-19 samples, acute and convalescent, were from the United States, Italy and Spain. PBMCs, B-cell-depleted T cells, or T cells provided the cDNA or gDNA that made up the material.

V was clipped by 2 bases and J by 3 bases; unmatched bases: 9. This CDR3 spans 16 amino acids. Germline CDR1 and CDR2: MNHNS and SASEGT. In the authors' methods: For nucleated cells, counts were estimated from reference gene primer amplification. Using immunoSEQ multiplex PCR, the repertoire was profiled, and TCRdb retains in-frame clones only, with some absent. V and J calls and clone size are given by that table; D and trimming were obtained from the DNA. Among some 51,000 clones listed, 91% were seen once. The J gene is TRBJ2-7, the V gene TRBV6-1, with 8 bases lining up with TRBD2. Input material: peripheral blood. The sequence was obtained from a man between 45 and 60 years old with acute or convalescent COVID-19. The chain's CDR3 is CASSETGGISYYEQYF. The CDR3 DNA follows: TGTGCCAGCAGTGAAACGGGGGGGATCTCCTACTACGAGCAGTACTTC.